This entry concerns a single T cell receptor beta chain. CDR3 size: 14 residues. Between the trimmed V and J ends, which lost 0 bases and 5 bases, there was a span of 12 bases. Per the germline V gene, CDR1 is SGHNT and CDR2 is YYREEE (reference sequence). These data are taken from a study of OX40 agonist ivuxolimab in advanced cancers. In the study overall: Patients' therapy was ivuxolimab, an antibody that acts as an agonist of OX40 (CD134). Dose-escalation patients suffered from hepatocellular carcinoma, melanoma, renal cell or head and neck cancer. Treatment received earlier with anti-PD-1, anti-PD-L1 or anti-CTLA-4 agents was allowed, and under 50% had some.

Only in-frame clones appear in the TCRdb table, and some are missing; sequencing was by immunoSEQ multiplex PCR. The table shows tens of thousands of clones, with about nine tenths occurring only once. Enrollment shut out patients with autoimmune disease history or systemic immunosuppression. This material consisted of CD4+ or CD8+ T cells sorted from blood, taken in a trial of the OX40 agonist ivuxolimab. The J gene is TRBJ2-7, the V gene TRBV5-4, with D possibly TRBD2 on 6 matching bases. The TCR was taken from an adult with an advanced solid tumor such as melanoma, head and neck, liver or kidney cancer. The CDR3 loop reads CASSLVRESDEQYF. CDR3 nucleotide sequence: TGTGCCAGCAGCTTGGTTCGGGAGTCGGACGAGCAGTACTTC.